This TCR beta chain appears in the sequencing data of a study of OX40 agonist ivuxolimab in advanced cancers. Across the whole study: The diagnoses of dose-escalation patients were hepatocellular carcinoma, melanoma, renal cell or head and neck cancer. The study, taken as a whole, reports: Antigen specificity of clonally expanded peripheral T cells was not established. Expanded clones were, on average, more numerous among CD8+ T cells than CD4+. Low clonal expansion, among the lowest seen, marked partial responders at 0.1-3.0 mg/kg.

Concerning this clone itself: Its antigen remains unidentified.

TCRdb keeps only in-frame clones here, not all; method: immunoSEQ multiplex PCR. This sample has around 16,000 clones, with 77% found just once. Germline trimming cut 7 bases from V and 5 bases from J; bases unmatched to any gene: 4. Germline values: CDR1 MNHEY, CDR2 SVGAGI. The CDR3 is 13 residues long. The gene calls are TRBV6-5 and TRBJ1-2; 10 bases line up with TRBD1. Here the sequenced sample was CD4+ or CD8+ T cells sorted from blood, taken in a trial of the OX40 agonist ivuxolimab. The sequence came from an adult with an advanced solid tumor such as melanoma, head and neck, liver or kidney cancer. The DNA of the CDR3 is TGTGCCAGCACCCCGGGACAGGGGTATGGCTACACCTTC. This translates into CASTPGQGYGYTF.